These T cell receptor beta chains were read from a single sample in a study of T cell clones after liver transplantation. Method: immunoSEQ multiplex PCR; TCRdb's copy keeps in-frame clones and lacks some. The sample holds some 6,000 clones, about 80% seen once. The source material was CD8+ T cells from blood, sampled 45 to 47 months after liver transplant. Receptor source: a human patient who received a liver transplant. T cells may partly derive from the graft donor. CDR3s include the opening cysteine and the closing phenylalanine or tryptophan. D genes are given only for firm matches. Rows may omit the clone size; those that give it use once, few, many or a size class.

TRBJ1-1	TRBD1	TRBV6-1	-	TGTGCCAGCAGCCGGACAGGGGGGACTGAAGCTTTCTTT	CASSRTGGTEAFF
TRBJ2-2	-	TRBV28	-	TGTGCCAGCAGTTTCCTTCTGGGCAGAAAGAACACCGGGGAGCTGTTTTTT	CASSFLLGRKNTGELFF
TRBJ2-3	-	TRBV7-6	-	TGTGCCAGCAGCTTCGATCCCGGTGGGGATACGCAGTATTTT	CASSFDPGGDTQYF
TRBJ2-1	TRBD2	TRBV2	few	TGTGCCAGCAGATGGACTAGCGGGAGGTACAATGAGCAGTTCTTC	CASRWTSGRYNEQFF
TRBJ2-3	-	TRBV7-2	-	TGTGCCAGCAGCGCTATAGGGGCACACACAGATACGCAGTATTTT	CASSAIGAHTDTQYF
TRBJ2-7	-	TRBV7-9	-	TGTGCCAGCAGCTTACAGGGGGGGCACTACGAGCAGTACTTC	CASSLQGGHYEQYF
TRBJ1-4	-	TRBV27	-	TGTGCCAGCAGTTTAGGGGGGATAACCCTAAAACTGTTTTTT	CASSLGGITLKLFF
TRBJ2-5	TRBD2	TRBV2	few	TGTGCCAGCAGTAGACCCCTTACCCGGACTAGCGAGGAGACCCAGTACTTC	CASSRPLTRTSEETQYF
TRBJ1-1	-	TRBV9	few	TGTGCCAGCAGCGTAGCGGGCTTGAACACTGAAGCTTTCTTT	CASSVAGLNTEAFF
TRBJ2-5	-	TRBV28	few	TGTGCCAGCAGTGGGGTGACTTGGGAAGAGACCCAGTACTTC	CASSGVTWEETQYF
TRBJ1-1	-	TRBV28	few	TGTGCCAGCAGTTTATTCCGTCCCTTAACAGGAAACACTGAAGCTTTCTTT	CASSLFRPLTGNTEAFF
TRBJ1-2	-	TRBV14	-	TGTGCCAGCAGCCAAAGGCGGGACTATGGCTACACCTTC	CASSQRRDYGYTF
TRBJ2-1	-	TRBV28	-	TGTGCCAGCAGTTTATTGTTCTACAATGAGCAGTTCTTC	CASSLLFYNEQFF
TRBJ2-1	TRBD2	TRBV15	-	TGTGCCACCAGCAGTCTACTAGCGGGCCCCTACAATGAGCAGTTCTTC	CATSSLLAGPYNEQFF
TRBJ1-1	-	TRBV28	-	TGTGCCAGCAGTTTATCGACCTTGAACACTGAAGCTTTCTTT	CASSLSTLNTEAFF
TRBJ2-7	-	TRBV11-2	-	TGTGCCAGCAGCACTACGACAGGGAGGTTTGTAGAGCAGTACTTC	CASSTTTGRFVEQYF
TRBJ2-7	TRBD1	TRBV5-5	-	TGTGCCAGCAGCTTGGCCGGACAGGGCTACGAGCAGTACTTC	CASSLAGQGYEQYF
TRBJ2-1	-	TRBV19	once	TGTGCCAGTAGCTCCATAAAGGGCGAATCCAATGAGCAGTTCTTC	CASSSIKGESNEQFF
TRBJ2-7	TRBD2	TRBV27	-	TGTGCCAGCAGTCCTTCCGGGGGGGCCTACGAGCAGTACTTC	CASSPSGGAYEQYF
TRBJ1-2	TRBD1	TRBV19	-	TGTGCCAGTAGCGGGGGACAGCAGGACTATGGCTACACCTTC	CASSGGQQDYGYTF
TRBJ2-1	-	TRBV19	-	TGTGCCAGTAGTGCTTATACAGGGATGCTCTACAATGAGCAGTTCTTC	CASSAYTGMLYNEQFF
TRBJ2-2	TRBD2	TRBV9	once	TGTGCCAGCAGCGTATCGAATTGGGCGGGAGCTGCGAACACCGGGGAGCTGTTTTTT	CASSVSNWAGAANTGELFF
TRBJ1-5	-	TRBV28	-	TGTGCCAGCAGTCCAAGGGGCCCCGGGAGCAATCAGCCCCAGCATTTT	CASSPRGPGSNQPQHF
TRBJ2-1	-	TRBV5-4	few	TGTGCCAGCAGCGCCAGCAACAGGGCCGATGAGCAGTTCTTC	CASSASNRADEQFF
TRBJ2-2	TRBD1	TRBV11-2	-	TGTGCCAGCAGCCCTGGCGCAGGGGGCATCCCCGGGGAGCTGTTTTTT	CASSPGAGGIPGELFF
TRBJ2-7	-	TRBV28	-	TGTGCCAGCAGCCACAGCTACGAGCAGTACTTC	CASSHSYEQYF
TRBJ1-5	-	TRBV27	-	TGTGCCAGCACCCAAAGGGGCCCCAATCAGCCCCAGCATTTT	CASTQRGPNQPQHF
TRBJ2-1	-	TRBV5-4	-	TGTGCCAGCGGCGAGGCACGAGGCTACAATGAGCAGTTCTTC	CASGEARGYNEQFF
TRBJ2-1	-	TRBV4-3	-	TGCGCCAGCAGCCAGGACCGGGGGATCTACAATGAGCAGTTCTTC	CASSQDRGIYNEQFF
TRBJ2-1	-	TRBV27	few	TGTGCCAGCGGCAACTCAGGATACAATGAGCAGTTCTTC	CASGNSGYNEQFF
TRBJ2-7	TRBD2	TRBV9	few	TGTGCCAGCAGCGCGGGACTAGCGTACGAGCAGTACTTC	CASSAGLAYEQYF
TRBJ1-4	-	TRBV5-1	-	TGCGCCAGCAGCTATGGGACGGGAATGAGGGGTGTCGAAAAACTGTTTTTT	CASSYGTGMRGVEKLFF
TRBJ1-4	TRBD1	TRBV28	once	TGTGCCAGCAGTTTATTCTCGACAGGGGTAAATGAAAAACTGTTTTTT	CASSLFSTGVNEKLFF
TRBJ2-3	TRBD1	TRBV5-4	-	TGTGCCAGCAGCCTGACAGGGGCAGATACGCAGTATTTT	CASSLTGADTQYF
TRBJ2-1	-	TRBV19	-	TGTGCCAGTAGTCAACTAGGCGGGTCCTACAATGAGCAGTTCTTC	CASSQLGGSYNEQFF
TRBJ2-7	-	TRBV19	-	TGTGCCAGTAGTATCGATCAGGGGAACTACGAGCAGTACTTC	CASSIDQGNYEQYF
TRBJ2-7	TRBD1	TRBV7-9	-	TGTGCCAGCAGCTTTACGACGCTTGGGGACAGACATTCCTACGAGCAGTACTTC	CASSFTTLGDRHSYEQYF
TRBJ2-7	-	TRBV5-5	few	TGTGCCAGCAGCTTGGGGTCTTCCTACGAGCAGTACTTC	CASSLGSSYEQYF
TRBJ2-7	-	TRBV7-9	-	TGTGCCAGCAGCCCAGACCTGTACGAGCAGTACTTC	CASSPDLYEQYF
TRBJ1-5	TRBD1	TRBV27	few	TGTGCCAGCAGCAAGACAGGGAGCAATCAGCCCCAGCATTTT	CASSKTGSNQPQHF
TRBJ2-7	-	TRBV2	-	TGTGCCAGCAGTGATATCCTGGGCAGGGCGCCTCGACAATCCTACGAGCAGTACTTC	CASSDILGRAPRQSYEQYF
TRBJ1-1	-	TRBV29-1	-	TGCAGCGTGTGGGCGACTGAAGCTTTCTTT	CSVWATEAFF